This entry lists 11 T cell receptor beta chains sequenced from one sample in a study of T cell responses to AZD1222 COVID-19 vaccine. Produced via immunoSEQ multiplex PCR; TCRdb's table is partial and in-frame only. This sample has 140,000 to 150,000 clones; roughly 87% occur once, and the top ten carry roughly 1.5%. The source was peripheral blood, collected 28 days after the second AZD1222 dose. These receptors came from an adult who received the AZD1222 COVID-19 vaccine.

The genes are TRBV6-2 or TRBV6-3 and TRBJ1-2; 9 bases fit TRBD1. Trimming at V came to 2 bases and at J to 6 bases, leaving 7 bases not matched to a gene. Germline V lookup: CDR1 MNHEY, CDR2 SVGEGT. The CDR3 is 15 amino acids. The CDR3 region is CASSYTSTGGDGYTF. The CDR3 nucleotides are TGTGCCAGCAGTTACACCTCCACAGGGGGCGATGGCTACACCTTC.

The rearrangement joins TRBV19 to TRBJ2-7; TRBD2 aligns across 8 bases. Germline-derived CDR1 and CDR2 are LNHDA and SQIVND (reference sequence). The CDR3 runs 16 residues. V shed 3 bases and J 6 bases; nucleotides not matched to a gene: 13. CDR3 loop: CASSINAAGELGEQYF. The CDR3, as DNA: TGTGCCAGTAGTATTAACGCAGCGGGAGAATTGGGCGAGCAGTACTTC.

This sequence joins TRBV6-2 or TRBV6-3 and TRBJ2-7, with D perhaps being TRBD1 or TRBD2 (6 bases each). V was clipped by 6 bases and J by 3 bases, with 30 bases between them. Per the germline V gene, CDR1 is MNHEY and CDR2 is SVGEGT. This CDR3 region has 19 residues. As DNA, the CDR3 is TGTGCCAGCAGCCTACAGGGACAACCTGGCGGGGTAGTCCTCTACGAGCAGTACTTC. Its translation is CASSLQGQPGGVVLYEQYF.

J is TRBJ2-1 and V is TRBV7-9, with 7 bases aligning to TRBD1. Germline trimming cut 5 bases from V and 1 base from J; bases unmatched to any gene: 5. The CDR3 length is 15 residues. The germline gives CDR1 SEHNR, CDR2 FQNEAQ (reference sequence). CDR3 nucleotides: TGTGCCAGCAGCCCGGGACAGACGTCCTACAATGAGCAGTTCTTC. Its translation: CASSPGQTSYNEQFF.

The chain has TRBV7-2 and TRBJ2-3; D unclear. CDR3 length: 14 amino acids. Trimming removed 0 bases at V and 6 bases at J, with 10 bases between. The germline V gene has CDR1 SGHTA and CDR2 FQGNSA. The chain's CDR3 is CASSLARGRDTQYF. The CDR3 nucleotides read TGTGCCAGCAGCTTAGCGCGCGGTAGGGATACGCAGTATTTT.

This clone was found once. The V gene is TRBV24-1, the J gene TRBJ2-6, with D possibly being TRBD1 (6 bases). Between the trimmed V and J ends, which lost 4 bases and 1 base, there was a span of 10 bases. This CDR3 has 16 amino acids. Germline V gives CDR1 KGHDR, CDR2 SFDVKD. The CDR3 is CATSDKQGSGANVLTF. The DNA of the CDR3 is TGTGCCACCAGTGACAAACAGGGTTCTGGGGCCAACGTCCTGACTTTC.

The rearrangement joins TRBV7-3 to TRBJ2-3; D is ambiguous. V lost 5 bases and J 8 bases, leaving 26 bases between the germline ends. Germline lookup yields CDR1 SGHTA and CDR2 FQGTGA. CDR3 length equals 17 residues. For the CDR3, the DNA is TGTGCCAGCAGCCCCCTGGTTCAGAAAGAAGGATGGGGTACGCAGTATTTT. Protein sequence: CASSPLVQKEGWGTQYF.

The CDR3 protein is CASSVAVSGSGSYEQYF. CDR3 nucleotide sequence: TGTGCCAGCAGCGTAGCTGTCTCTGGAAGCGGGAGCTACGAGCAGTACTTC. The rearrangement links TRBV9 to TRBJ2-7, with 8 bases aligning to TRBD2. The J segment lost 3 bases and the V segment lost 0 bases, leaving 11 bases of the junction unmatched. The length of the CDR3 is 17 residues. CDR1 and CDR2 from the germline V gene are SGDLS and YYNGEE.

This chain joins TRBV9 and TRBJ1-6, with a tentative D call TRBD1 (6 bases). This CDR3 is built from 16 residues. The germline V gene has CDR1 SGDLS and CDR2 YYNGEE. The V and J ends lost 4 bases and 6 bases respectively, with 17 bases between them. This chain's CDR3 is CASSPRQAALNSPLHF. In DNA form, the CDR3 reads TGTGCCAGCAGCCCCCGACAGGCTGCCCTTAATTCACCCCTCCACTTT.

This clone was found a few times. This rearrangement joins TRBV6-2 or TRBV6-3 to TRBJ1-5; no definite D call. In germline, CDR1 is MNHEY, CDR2 SVGEGT. This CDR3 has 14 amino acids. Trimming took off 6 bases at V and 3 bases at J, with 12 bases between the two ends. DNA for the CDR3: TGTGCCAGCAGCCCCCGGGCAGTCAATCAGCCCCAGCATTTT. This codes for CASSPRAVNQPQHF.

The J gene is TRBJ1-2, the V gene TRBV19, with 7 bases identical to TRBD1. The CDR3 is 14 amino acids. The germline V gene has CDR1 LNHDA and CDR2 SQIVND (reference sequence). V lost 6 bases and J lost 0; bases outside the gene matches: 4. The CDR3 DNA follows: TGTGCCAGTAGCCCCGGGACAGCTAACTATGGCTACACCTTC. Translating gives CASSPGTANYGYTF.